A selection of T cell receptor beta chains follows, all from one sample in a study of T cell repertoires in cytomegalovirus infection. MiXCR was run by TCRdb on the reads, yielding one entry per CDR3 protein. The sample gives around 100,000 distinct CDR3 sequences, approximately 45% of which show up once; roughly 70% is in the top ten. The antigens of these receptors remain unknown. Here the sequenced sample was CD8+ T cells from cultured PBMCs, taken from culture after CMV antigen stimulation. The receptors derive from a human donor in good health (CMV status not recorded). Some clones in this sample may be carry-over from other donors' samples. CDR3s include the opening cysteine and the closing phenylalanine or tryptophan. D genes are given only for firm matches. Clone size is shown for a subset of rows, as once, few, many or a class of expanded clone.

>TRBD2|-|TRBV7-3|TRBJ2-1
CASSLRSGTSGLSDEQFF
TGTGCCAGCAGCTTAAGATCCGGGACTAGCGGCCTTAGCGATGAGCAGTTCTTC
>-|-|TRBV4-1|TRBJ1-4
CASSQDRGFEDEKLFF
TGCGCCAGCAGCCAAGATCGAGGATTTGAGGATGAAAAACTGTTTTTT
>TRBD1|-|TRBV12-5|TRBJ2-1
CASGRGQSYNEQFF
TGTGCTAGTGGACGGGGACAGTCCTACAATGAGCAGTTCTTC
>TRBD2|many|TRBV10-3|TRBJ2-3
CAISGLDTQYF
TGTGCCATCAGCGGACTAGACACGCAGTATTTT
>-|-|TRBV6-1|TRBJ1-2
CASSEFTNYGYTF
TGTGCCAGCAGCGAATTCACTAACTATGGCTACACCTTC
>-|many|TRBV27|TRBJ2-5
CASSSLVGGKTQYF
TGTGCCAGCAGTTCCTTAGTCGGGGGAAAGACCCAGTACTTC
>-|-|TRBV20-1|TRBJ2-3
CSARDPAVSTDTQYF
TGCAGTGCTAGAGATCCGGCGGTGAGCACAGATACGCAGTATTTT
>TRBD1|-|TRBV14|TRBJ1-2
CASSQHRGWGYTF
TGTGCCAGCAGCCAGCACAGGGGCTGGGGCTACACCTTC
>-|few|TRBV12-3/TRBV12-4|TRBJ1-5
CASTPVGGGNQPQHF
TGTGCCAGCACCCCCGTGGGGGGCGGCAATCAGCCCCAGCATTTT
>-|few|TRBV11-2|TRBJ2-5
CASGGQETQYF
TGTGCCAGCGGGGGTCAAGAGACCCAGTACTTC
>TRBD1|-|TRBV9|TRBJ2-1
CASSDDPGQGPDNEQFF
TGTGCCAGCAGCGACGACCCGGGACAGGGTCCCGACAATGAGCAGTTCTTC
>TRBD1|many|TRBV5-1|TRBJ1-1
CASSHPGGGEAFF
TGCGCCAGCAGCCACCCAGGGGGTGGTGAAGCTTTCTTT